The 30 T cell receptor beta chains in this list originate from one sample, sequenced in a study of blood T cell repertoires in COVID-19. Repertoires were generated with immunoSEQ multiplex PCR, while TCRdb's copy carries only in-frame clones and drops some. This table has roughly 200,000 clones, about four fifths appearing once. Material: peripheral blood. These receptors originate from a man between 35 and 55 years old with active or convalescent COVID-19.

V gene TRBV27 combines with J gene TRBJ1-1; possible D gene TRBD1, 6 bases. The CDR3 consists of 14 residues. In germline, CDR1 is MNHEY, CDR2 SMNVEV (reference sequence). V was trimmed by 3 bases and J by 0 bases, leaving 8 bases between them. The CDR3 sequence: CASSLGHVNTEAFF. CDR3 nucleotides: TGTGCCAGCAGTTTGGGACACGTGAACACTGAAGCTTTCTTT.

The V and J genes are TRBV3-1 (or the pseudogene TRBV3-2) and TRBJ1-6; a weak D match, TRBD1 (6 bases). The V end lost 4 bases, the J end lost 5 bases, and 18 bases lay between the germline ends. Germline V gene sequence: CDR1 LGHDT, CDR2 YNNKEL (reference sequence). The CDR3 totals 17 residues. The CDR3 DNA reads as TGTGCCAGCAGCCCAGGACAGCTAACAGCGGATAATTCACCCCTCCACTTT. Protein product: CASSPGQLTADNSPLHF.

The V gene is TRBV19, the J gene TRBJ1-6, with D unclear. The V end was cut by 7 bases, the J end by 0 bases, with 10 bases between. CDR1 is LNHDA and CDR2 is SQIVND in the germline V gene (reference sequence). The CDR3 spans 15 residues. This CDR3 reads CASTPWSSYNSPLHF. The CDR3 nucleotides are TGTGCCAGTACCCCCTGGAGCTCCTATAATTCACCCCTCCACTTT. Combining the CDR3 with reference TRBV19 and TRBJ1-6 gives the whole variable domain DGGITQSPKYLFRKEGQNVTLSCEQNLNHDAMYWYRQDPGQGLRLIYYSQIVNDFQKGDIAEGYSVSREKKESFPLTVTSAQKNPTAFYLCASTPWSSYNSPLHFGNGTRLTVT.

The CDR3 DNA reads TGTGCCACCAGTGATCCGTCGGGACAGGGGGTAGATACGCAGTATTTT. Translated: CATSDPSGQGVDTQYF. J is TRBJ2-3 and V is TRBV24-1; 11 positions agree with TRBD1. The trim removed 3 bases at V and 5 bases at J, leaving 6 bases unmatched. There are 16 residues in the CDR3. The V gene's germline CDR1 is KGHDR and CDR2 SFDVKD.

This chain connects TRBV10-2 to TRBJ2-1, with D unclear. Trimming shortened V by 8 bases and J by 8 bases, and 10 bases separated the two germline ends. Germline V gives CDR1 WSHSY, CDR2 SAAADI. The CDR3 is 11 residues long. The CDR3 region is CASGPSYEQFF. The CDR3 region has the DNA TGCGCCAGCGGGCCCTCGTATGAGCAGTTCTTC.

CDR3 in DNA: TGCGCCAGCAGCCAAGAGACAGGGACAGATTCACCCCTCCACTTT. It codes for CASSQETGTDSPLHF. V gene TRBV4-1 combines with J gene TRBJ1-6; 7 bases map to TRBD1. V lost 0 bases to trimming and J lost 8 bases; unmatched junction nucleotides: 4. Germline V gene sequence: CDR1 MGHRA, CDR2 YSYEKL. The CDR3 extends over 15 amino acids.

The chain is built from TRBV30 and TRBJ1-2; D may be TRBD1 (5 bases). Trimming took 0 bases from V and 6 from J, leaving 11 bases between them. The germline V gene has CDR1 GTSNPN and CDR2 SVGIG (reference sequence). The CDR3 is made up of 13 amino acids. The CDR3 sequence: CAWSVIPGDGYTF. Written as DNA, the CDR3 is TGTGCCTGGAGTGTAATTCCGGGGGATGGCTACACCTTC.

The count of this clone is one. The chain links TRBV5-1 to TRBJ1-1; no clear D gene. The CDR3 spans 14 residues. The V end was cut by 0 bases, the J end by 6 bases, with 12 bases between. The V gene's germline CDR1 is SGHRS and CDR2 YFSETQ. This CDR3 reads CASSLGGASAEAFF. The CDR3 nucleotides are TGCGCCAGCAGCTTGGGGGGAGCTTCGGCTGAAGCTTTCTTT.

V gene TRBV28 combines with J gene TRBJ2-4; 7 bases fit TRBD2. The CDR3 consists of 14 residues. Trimming at V came to 5 bases and at J to 9 bases, leaving 10 bases not matched to a gene. Looked up from germline, CDR1 is MDHEN and CDR2 is SYDVKM. Here the CDR3 DNA reads TGTGCCAGCAGTATACAGAGGGAGGGCGCCATTCAGTACTTC. Translation: CASSIQREGAIQYF.

The rearrangement joins TRBV10-3 to TRBJ1-4, with 7 bases that match TRBD1. This CDR3 region has 16 residues. V gave up 0 bases and J gave up 4 bases; unmatched junction bases: 5. Germline loops: CDR1 ENHRY, CDR2 SYGVKD. DNA for the CDR3: TGTGCCATCAGTGAGTCGAACAGGGGCATTAATGAAAAACTGTTTTTT. Translating gives CAISESNRGINEKLFF.

This clone has only one observation. The rearrangement joins TRBV9 to TRBJ2-2, with a possible D match to TRBD2 (5 bases). Deletions cut 0 bases from V and 5 bases from J, with 8 bases between. The CDR3 extends over 14 amino acids. Per germline, CDR1 SGDLS and CDR2 YYNGEE. This chain's CDR3 is CASSVETGTGELFF. The CDR3 DNA is TGTGCCAGCAGCGTAGAAACGGGGACCGGGGAGCTGTTTTTT.

The rearrangement links TRBV6-2 or TRBV6-3 to TRBJ2-1; 12 bases agree with TRBD2. The CDR3 is 20 amino acids. Trimming removed 0 bases from V and 2 bases from J; junction bases left unmatched: 11. Germline assignment: CDR1 MNHEY and CDR2 SVGEGT. The CDR3 DNA reads TGTGCCAGCAGTTACTCGAGCCTAGCGGGGGGGCCGAATCCCTACAATGAGCAGTTCTTC. It yields the protein CASSYSSLAGGPNPYNEQFF.

The chain employs TRBV6-5 and TRBJ1-3; D gene unclear. There are 13 residues in the CDR3. V gave up 2 bases and J gave up 8 bases, with 10 bases separating them. Germline values: CDR1 MNHEY, CDR2 SVGAGI. As DNA, the CDR3 is TGTGCCAGCAGTTACCTCGAGGCAGACACCATATATTTT. This gives the protein CASSYLEADTIYF.

The chain uses TRBV11-2 and TRBJ2-2; TRBD2 might be the D (6 bases). V gave up 4 bases and J gave up 6 bases, with 9 bases separating them. Per germline, CDR1 SGHAT and CDR2 FQNNGV. The CDR3 spans 13 residues. The CDR3 sequence is CASSWSGPGELFF. Here the CDR3 DNA reads TGTGCCAGCAGCTGGAGCGGGCCCGGGGAGCTGTTTTTT. Supplemented by reference TRBV11-2 and TRBJ2-2, the full variable domain reads EAGVAQSPRYKIIEKRQSVAFWCNPISGHATLYWYQQILGQGPKLLIQFQNNGVVDDSQLPKDRFSAERLKGVDSTLKIQPAKLEDSAVYLCASSWSGPGELFFGEGSRLTVL.

This clone was observed a few times. The J gene is TRBJ2-5, the V gene TRBV7-2; 7 bases are shared with TRBD2. CDR1 and CDR2 (germline): SGHTA, FQGNSA. Losses at the gene ends were 6 bases for V and 4 bases for J; bases not matched to a gene: 2. CDR3 length: 12 amino acids. The DNA of the CDR3 is TGTGCCAGCAGGGCTAGCGGAGAGACCCAGTACTTC. This sequence encodes CASRASGETQYF.

The genes are TRBV18 and TRBJ1-1; possibly TRBD1 for D (6 bases). CDR1 and CDR2 from the germline V gene are KGHSH and LQKENI. Deletions cut 0 bases from V and 0 bases from J, with 17 bases between. CDR3 length equals 18 residues. For the CDR3, the DNA is TGTGCCAGCTCACCACCCTCTATGCCCGGACAGCTGAACACTGAAGCTTTCTTT. Protein sequence: CASSPPSMPGQLNTEAFF.

This clone has just a few counts. CDR3 region: CASSLIGTVPNSPLHF. As DNA, the CDR3 is TGTGCCAGCAGCCTCATAGGGACAGTACCCAATTCACCCCTCCACTTT. J is TRBJ1-6 and V is TRBV7-2; 7 bases agree with TRBD1. V gave up 5 bases and J gave up 7 bases; unmatched junction bases: 11. Germline CDR1 reads SGHTA; CDR2 reads FQGNSA. CDR3 length: 16 amino acids.

The sample holds a few counts of this clone. This chain connects TRBV11-2 to TRBJ1-1; 7 bases align to TRBD1. Losses at the gene ends were 1 base for V and 2 bases for J; bases not matched to a gene: 7. This CDR3 comprises 16 residues. CDR1 is SGHAT and CDR2 is FQNNGV in the germline V gene. The CDR3 spells CASSLVGGQSNTEAFF. The CDR3, as DNA: TGTGCCAGCAGCTTAGTCGGGGGACAGTCTAACACTGAAGCTTTCTTT.

V gene TRBV7-9 combines with J gene TRBJ1-1; no definite D call. The CDR3 has 15 amino acids. Germline CDR1 and CDR2: SEHNR and FQNEAQ (reference sequence). V was pared by 5 bases and J by 2 bases, with 15 bases between. The CDR3 DNA reads as TGTGCCAGCAGCCCCAAGTCAACTTCCAACACTGAAGCTTTCTTT. Translation gives CASSPKSTSNTEAFF.

V usage is TRBV3-1 (or the pseudogene TRBV3-2) and J usage is TRBJ2-7, with 8 bases aligning to TRBD2. Germline values: CDR1 LGHDT, CDR2 YNNKEL (reference sequence). The J segment lost 2 bases and the V segment lost 0 bases, leaving 3 bases of the junction unmatched. CDR3 length: 15 amino acids. The CDR3 here is CASSQDPGRAYEQYF. As DNA, the CDR3 is TGTGCCAGCAGCCAAGATCCCGGGAGGGCCTACGAGCAGTACTTC.

V usage is TRBV9 and J usage is TRBJ1-1, with TRBD1 matching over 8 bases. V shed 0 bases and J 4 bases; nucleotides not matched to a gene: 5. Looked up from germline, CDR1 is SGDLS and CDR2 is YYNGEE. The CDR3 runs 15 residues. DNA for the CDR3: TGTGCCAGCAGCGTAGGACCGACAGGGGTCACTGAAGCTTTCTTT. It specifies CASSVGPTGVTEAFF.

This clone was counted between two and nine times. CDR3 DNA: TGTGCCATCCGGGATTCAGGCACTTCCAATGAAAAACTGTTTTTT. This translates into CAIRDSGTSNEKLFF. V usage is TRBV10-3 and J usage is TRBJ1-4; D not certain. The germline V gene has CDR1 ENHRY and CDR2 SYGVKD. The CDR3 totals 15 residues. V lost 8 bases, J lost 5 bases, and 18 bases lay in between.

This sequence joins TRBV11-1 and TRBJ1-1; D is unresolved. V gave up 5 bases and J gave up 4 bases, with 8 bases separating them. The CDR3 length is 12 residues. CDR1 is SGHAT and CDR2 is FQDESV in the germline V gene (reference sequence). Here the CDR3 DNA reads TGTGCCAGCAGCCCTATTGGCACTGAAGCTTTCTTT. This sequence encodes CASSPIGTEAFF.

This sequence joins TRBV30 and TRBJ1-1; D gene ambiguous. Trimming stripped 0 bases from V and 3 bases from J, with 11 bases between. CDR1 is GTSNPN and CDR2 is SVGIG in the germline V gene (reference sequence). The CDR3 loop spans 14 amino acids. The CDR3 DNA sequence: TGTGCCTGGAGTGTACTTCCCCTGGACACTGAAGCTTTCTTT. Translated: CAWSVLPLDTEAFF.

This rearrangement joins TRBV18 to TRBJ2-1; the match to TRBD2 covers 9 bases. The ends lost 1 base at V and 4 bases at J; junction bases unmatched: 5. This CDR3 region has 16 residues. CDR1 is KGHSH and CDR2 is LQKENI in the germline V gene. CDR3 loop: CASSPLAGALYNEQFF. Written as DNA, the CDR3 is TGTGCCAGCTCACCACTAGCGGGGGCCCTATACAATGAGCAGTTCTTC.

The genes are TRBV14 and TRBJ2-7; 11 bases map to TRBD2. Germline V gene sequence: CDR1 SGHDN, CDR2 FVKESK. V shed 4 bases and J 5 bases; nucleotides not matched to a gene: 13. The CDR3 length is 17 residues. CDR3 in amino acids: CASSRTGLAVRAHEQYF. The CDR3 bases are TGTGCCAGCAGCCGGACGGGACTAGCGGTTAGGGCCCACGAGCAGTACTTC.

The V call is TRBV28, the J call TRBJ2-5, with 7 positions matching TRBD1. The CDR3 covers 14 residues. The germline V gene encodes CDR1 MDHEN and CDR2 SYDVKM. The V and J ends lost 5 bases and 10 bases, in that order; junction bases with no gene match: 13. The CDR3: CASSLPGDSLNQYF. CDR3 in DNA: TGTGCCAGCAGTCTGCCCGGGGACAGTTTAAACCAGTACTTC.

The J gene is TRBJ2-6, the V gene TRBV27, with 9 bases lining up with TRBD2. CDR1 MNHEY and CDR2 SMNVEV come from the germline V gene (reference sequence). J was trimmed by 2 bases and V by 5 bases; bases with no gene match: 10. The CDR3 runs 18 residues. CDR3: CASSPPRGRATGANVLTF. CDR3 in DNA: TGTGCCAGCAGTCCCCCTCGCGGGAGGGCCACTGGGGCCAACGTCCTGACTTTC.

The chain carries TRBV7-9 and TRBJ1-1; TRBD1 matches at 8 bases. The trim removed 0 bases at V and 1 base at J, leaving 1 base unmatched. Germline CDR1 and CDR2: SEHNR and FQNEAQ (reference sequence). This CDR3 is 15 amino acids long. The CDR3 DNA reads as TGTGCCAGCAGCTTAGCCGGACAGGGGAACACTGAAGCTTTCTTT. Amino acid sequence: CASSLAGQGNTEAFF.

The chain couples TRBV7-8 to TRBJ1-2; the D gene is possibly TRBD1 (6 bases). This CDR3 has 14 amino acids. The V and J ends lost 5 bases and 0 bases respectively, with 10 bases between them. Per germline, CDR1 SGHVS and CDR2 FQNEAQ. The CDR3 sequence: CASSAWTANYGYTF. The CDR3 DNA follows: TGTGCCAGCAGCGCGTGGACAGCTAACTATGGCTACACCTTC.